These 12 T cell receptor beta chains originate from one sample sequenced in a study of T cell repertoires in cytomegalovirus infection. TCRdb independently ran MiXCR on the reads; one entry per CDR3 protein. The data contain a few hundred thousand distinct CDR3 sequences, approximately 42% of them singletons. These receptors' antigens are unknown. Specimen: cultured PBMCs, collected from culture after CMV antigen stimulation. These receptors were taken from a human donor in good health (CMV status not recorded). Some clones in this sample may be carry-over from other donors' samples.

V and J are TRBV6-6 and TRBJ2-5; TRBD1 is a possible D gene (6 bases). The germline CDR1 and CDR2 sequences are MNHNY and SVGAGI (reference sequence). Trimming stripped 4 bases from V and 4 bases from J, with 16 bases between. This CDR3 comprises 15 residues. The CDR3 region has the DNA TGTGCCAGCAGTTCCCAAGGGGGTTCATTAGAGACCCAGTACTTC. Protein sequence: CASSSQGGSLETQYF.

J is TRBJ1-1 and V is TRBV2; D is ambiguous. V was cut by 3 bases and J by 4 bases, with 9 bases left in between. This CDR3 contains 13 residues. Germline V gives CDR1 SNHLY, CDR2 FYNNEI. In DNA, the CDR3 is TGTGCCAGCAGTGAGGGGTCGGGCACTGAAGCTTTCTTT. It codes for CASSEGSGTEAFF.

This clonotype has just a few counts. V gene TRBV7-9 combines with J gene TRBJ2-3; 8 bases match TRBD2. Germline V lookup: CDR1 SEHNR, CDR2 FQNEAQ (reference sequence). The CDR3 length is 15 residues. The trim removed 5 bases at V and 5 bases at J, leaving 9 bases unmatched. The CDR3 nucleotides are TGTGCCAGCAGCACTTCGGGGGGGCCTGGAGATACGCAGTATTTT. This encodes CASSTSGGPGDTQYF.

The chain carries TRBV7-2 and TRBJ2-1, with 9 bases lining up with TRBD2. J lost 9 bases, V lost 4 bases, and 13 bases had no gene match. Germline V lookup: CDR1 SGHTA, CDR2 FQGNSA. The CDR3 loop spans 16 amino acids. For the CDR3, the DNA is TGTGCCAGCAGCTCAGGAGAGGTTAGCGGGAGCCTTGAGCAGTTCTTC. Protein sequence: CASSSGEVSGSLEQFF.

The CDR3 loop is CASSPAAPGANVLTF. CDR3 DNA sequence: TGTGCCAGCTCTCCTGCAGCACCTGGGGCCAACGTCCTGACTTTC. V is TRBV7-7 and J is TRBJ2-6; unclear D gene. The CDR3 has 15 amino acids. Germline values: CDR1 SSHAT, CDR2 FNYEAQ (reference sequence). V lost 8 bases to trimming and J lost 2 bases, with 13 bases between them.

This clonotype was observed a few times. This chain uses TRBV7-2 with TRBJ2-5; 8 bases line up with TRBD1. Looked up from germline, CDR1 is SGHTA and CDR2 is FQGNSA. The CDR3 runs to 14 residues. V trimming: 5 bases; J trimming: 5 bases; junction bases outside the gene matches: 7. The CDR3 DNA reads as TGTGCCAGCAGCACGCCAGGGGGCTGGGAGACCCAGTACTTC. The encoded protein is CASSTPGGWETQYF.

This clonotype occurred a few times. The rearrangement links TRBV19 to TRBJ1-1, with D possibly being TRBD1 (5 bases). V lost 1 base to trimming and J lost 6 bases, with 12 bases between them. This CDR3 contains 14 residues. Germline V gene data show CDR1 as LNHDA and CDR2 as SQIVND (reference sequence). The chain's CDR3 is CASSIGGAVPEAFF. CDR3 nucleotide sequence: TGTGCCAGTAGTATAGGGGGCGCGGTACCTGAAGCTTTCTTT.

This clonotype was seen a few times. The V gene is TRBV7-2, the J gene TRBJ2-3, with TRBD2 matching 7 bases. The CDR3 consists of 16 residues. Unmatched junction bases numbered 9, after V lost 4 bases and J lost 2 bases. CDR1 and CDR2 from the germline V gene are SGHTA and FQGNSA. The CDR3 here is CASSSQTGGYTDTQYF. CDR3 in DNA: TGTGCCAGCAGCTCACAAACCGGGGGGTACACAGATACGCAGTATTTT.

Only a few counts were recorded for this clonotype. The rearrangement uses TRBV7-9 and TRBJ2-1; 10 bases match TRBD2. The V and J ends lost 5 bases and 8 bases, in that order; junction bases with no gene match: 9. The germline gives CDR1 SEHNR, CDR2 FQNEAQ (reference sequence). The CDR3 contains 15 residues. The CDR3 sequence: CASSQAGGPRDEQFF. For the CDR3, the DNA is TGTGCCAGCAGCCAAGCGGGAGGGCCTAGAGATGAGCAGTTCTTC.

This rearrangement joins TRBV7-2 to TRBJ2-1, with D uncertain. This CDR3 spans 13 amino acids. The ends were cut back, 5 bases at V and 7 bases at J, with 12 bases in the middle. CDR1 and CDR2 from the germline V gene are SGHTA and FQGNSA. Written as DNA, the CDR3 is TGTGCCAGCAGCCCAACCCGAGGTAATGAGCAGTTCTTC. Amino acid sequence: CASSPTRGNEQFF. Complete variable domain (other parts from reference TRBV7-2 and TRBJ2-1): GAGVSQSPSNKVTEKGKDVELRCDPISGHTALYWYRQSLGQGLEFLIYFQGNSAPDKSGLPSDRFSAERTGGSVSTLTIQRTQQEDSAVYLCASSPTRGNEQFFGPGTRLTVL.

This clonotype was found once. The chain has TRBV20-1 and TRBJ1-3; the D is unclear. CDR1 DFQATT and CDR2 SNEGSKA come from the germline V gene (reference sequence). Trimming stripped 6 bases from V and 0 bases from J, with 12 bases between. This CDR3 has 14 residues. The CDR3: CSASDYVSGNTIYF. In DNA, the CDR3 is TGCAGTGCCAGCGACTACGTCTCTGGAAACACCATATATTTT.

The chain has TRBV7-2 and TRBJ1-2; D ambiguous. Germline V lookup: CDR1 SGHTA, CDR2 FQGNSA. Trimming took off 5 bases at V and 1 base at J, with 14 bases between the two ends. The CDR3 consists of 15 residues. The CDR3, as DNA: TGTGCCAGCAGCCTCGCTCTGCAGGTTAACTATGGCTACACCTTC. It is translated as CASSLALQVNYGYTF.